The clone carrying this T cell receptor beta chain has only a few counts. Antigen specificity is unknown. TCRdb redid the calling of the 5' RACE reads with MiXCR, one entry per CDR3 protein. The sample has 560,000 or so distinct CDR3 sequences, approximately 15% seen once. The germline CDR1 and CDR2 sequences are SGHNT and YYREEE (reference sequence). The CDR3 totals 15 residues. Trimming pared 3 bases from V and 0 bases from J, leaving 10 bases between. This sample was included in a study of T-cell memory formation after mild COVID-19. Study-level findings and limits: Clones contracting across day 15 to 85 had a balanced CD4/CD8 profile; later expanding clones leaned CD4+. Proof of SARS-CoV-2 specificity was absent for the second-wave clones that crested on day 37.

The TCR originated in an adult woman who had mild COVID-19 (a few samples of this study predate the infection). Cell type and time point are not known. The specimen sequenced was PBMCs or a T cell subset sorted from them (not recorded which). V gene TRBV5-4 combines with J gene TRBJ2-1; D possibly matches TRBD1 or TRBD2 (5 bases each). The CDR3 DNA is TGTGCCAGCAGCTCATGGGGGAGCTCCTACAATGAGCAGTTCTTC. The encoded protein is CASSSWGSSYNEQFF.